This T cell receptor (beta chain) was sequenced in a study of blood T cell repertoires in COVID-19. About the research overall: Acute and convalescent COVID-19 specimens originated in the United States, Italy and Spain. In each case, the material was cDNA or gDNA derived from T cells, B-cell-depleted T cells, or PBMCs.

V lost 0 bases and J lost 9, with 13 bases in between. The CDR3 consists of 14 residues. Germline values: CDR1 SGDLS, CDR2 YYNGEE. Methods used by the authors: Amplification of reference gene primers was used by the study to estimate nucleated cell counts. Profiling relied on immunoSEQ multiplex PCR, and the TCRdb table lists in-frame clones only, not all of them. V, J and clone size derive from that table, while D and trimming were established from the DNA sequence. This sample carries about 140,000 clones, roughly four fifths of them seen once, and the ten largest clones take under 9.5%. The receptor's source is a woman over 75 in a cohort sampled during active or convalescent COVID-19. V usage is TRBV9 and J usage is TRBJ2-1, with D tentatively TRBD2 (5 bases). Sample: peripheral blood. This CDR3 reads CASSVAPSFGEQFF. CDR3 nucleotides: TGTGCCAGCAGCGTAGCGCCTAGCTTTGGTGAGCAGTTCTTC.